This entry concerns a single TCR beta chain. The CDR3 covers 16 residues. The germline CDR1 and CDR2 sequences are SGHVS and FQNEAQ. The trim removed 1 base at V and 8 bases at J, leaving 12 bases unmatched. The sample comes from a study of control samples from healthy donors and cancer patients. Method: immunoSEQ multiplex PCR; TCRdb's copy keeps in-frame clones and lacks some. Among 100,000 to 150,000 clones, over 75% were seen once, and the ten largest hold about 2.5%. The sequence derives from a man between 18 and 35 years old in good health. V usage is TRBV7-8 and J usage is TRBJ1-1, with 8 bases matching TRBD1. Input material: blood. For the CDR3, the DNA is TGTGCCAGCAGCTTAGTAGTTTCCGGACAGGGTGCGGAAGCTTTCTTT. It codes for CASSLVVSGQGAEAFF.